This T cell receptor (beta chain) emerged from a study of identifying expanded T cells in peripheral blood. General study results and limits: Clone count variance between approximately two-week samples rose with total template count. Differentially abundant clones: around 1.2 between replicates, around 16 at 2 to 3 weeks, 19 to 20 at four.

Collection occurred without any documented infections or immune events in donors. Generated by immunoSEQ multiplex PCR, the TCRdb table keeps only in-frame clones and is missing some. The sample lists some 91,000 clones, more than 70% seen once, with roughly 4% in the top ten. In the case of this clone: Antigen unknown.

There are 13 residues in the CDR3. The junction had 2 bases not matched to a gene; V was cut back by 0 bases and J by 6 bases. Germline V gene data show CDR1 as GTSNPN and CDR2 as SVGIG (reference sequence). The V gene is TRBV30, the J gene TRBJ2-7; 10 bases line up with TRBD2. This TCR was recovered from a person between 18 and 70 years old in good health. Specimen: blood. The CDR3: CAWSVPSGSEQYF. CDR3 coding DNA: TGTGCCTGGAGTGTCCCTAGCGGGAGCGAGCAGTACTTC. Variable domain in full (rest from reference TRBV30 and TRBJ2-7): SQTIHQWPATLVQPVGSPLSLECTVEGTSNPNLYWYRQAAGRGLQLLFYSVGIGQISSEVPQNLSASRPQDRQFILSSKKLLLSDSGFYLCAWSVPSGSEQYFGPGTRLTVT.